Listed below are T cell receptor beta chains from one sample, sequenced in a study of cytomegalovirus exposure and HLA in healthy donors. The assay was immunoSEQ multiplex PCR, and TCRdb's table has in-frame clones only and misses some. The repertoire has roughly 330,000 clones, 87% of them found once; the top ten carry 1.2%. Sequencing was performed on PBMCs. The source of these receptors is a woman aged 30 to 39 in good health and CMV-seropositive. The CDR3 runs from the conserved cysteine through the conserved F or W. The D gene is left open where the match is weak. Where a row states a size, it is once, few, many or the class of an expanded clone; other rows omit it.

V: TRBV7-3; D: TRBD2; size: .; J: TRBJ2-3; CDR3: CASRTGGPHTQYF; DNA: TGTGCCAGCAGGACGGGAGGGCCCCATACGCAGTATTTT
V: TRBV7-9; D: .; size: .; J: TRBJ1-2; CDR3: CASSLDRRGYTF; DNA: TGTGCCAGCAGCTTAGACAGGAGGGGCTACACCTTC
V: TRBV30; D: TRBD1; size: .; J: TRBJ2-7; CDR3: CAWNWQGAYEQYF; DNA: TGTGCCTGGAATTGGCAGGGGGCATACGAGCAGTACTTC
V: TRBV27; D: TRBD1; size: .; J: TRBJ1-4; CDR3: CASSSPPGTGSIANEKLFF; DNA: TGTGCCAGCAGTTCCCCCCCCGGGACAGGGTCGATCGCTAATGAAAAACTGTTTTTT
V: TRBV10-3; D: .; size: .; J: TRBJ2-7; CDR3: CAISEPRTISYEQYF; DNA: TGTGCCATCAGTGAGCCAAGGACAATCTCCTACGAGCAGTACTTC
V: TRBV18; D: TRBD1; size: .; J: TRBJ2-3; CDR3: CASSPGQGTDTQYF; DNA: TGTGCCAGCTCACCGGGACAGGGCACAGATACGCAGTATTTT
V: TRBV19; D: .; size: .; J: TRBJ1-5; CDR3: CARGRGRRNQPQHF; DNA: TGTGCCAGAGGGCGGGGCAGGAGAAATCAGCCCCAGCATTTT
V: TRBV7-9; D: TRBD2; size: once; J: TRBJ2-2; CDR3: CASSPPPGTRVNTGELFF; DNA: TGTGCCAGCAGCCCACCCCCGGGGACTAGAGTTAACACCGGGGAGCTGTTTTTT
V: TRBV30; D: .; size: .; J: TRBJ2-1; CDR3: CAWNQGPLYNEQFF; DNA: TGTGCCTGGAATCAGGGCCCCCTCTACAATGAGCAGTTCTTC
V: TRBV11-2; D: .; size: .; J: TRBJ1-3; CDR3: CASSPPRPRSGNTIYF; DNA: TGTGCCAGCAGCCCCCCAAGGCCCCGCTCTGGAAACACCATATATTTT
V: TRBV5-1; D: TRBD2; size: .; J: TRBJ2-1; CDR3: CASSQGLAGVFSNEQFF; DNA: TGCGCCAGCAGCCAGGGACTAGCGGGAGTTTTTTCCAATGAGCAGTTCTTC
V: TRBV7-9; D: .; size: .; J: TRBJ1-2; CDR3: CASRRNLREFVASNYGYTF; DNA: TGTGCCAGCAGACGGAACCTCAGGGAGTTCGTTGCATCTAACTATGGCTACACCTTC
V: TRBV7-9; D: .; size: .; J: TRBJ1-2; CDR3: CASSSDTFYGYTF; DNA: TGTGCCAGCAGCTCGGACACCTTCTATGGCTACACCTTC
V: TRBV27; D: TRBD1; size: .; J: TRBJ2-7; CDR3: CASGTRQGDEQYF; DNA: TGTGCCAGCGGGACCCGACAGGGCGACGAGCAGTACTTC
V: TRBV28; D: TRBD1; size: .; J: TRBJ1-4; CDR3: CASGRGDEKLFF; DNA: TGTGCCAGCGGCAGGGGGGATGAAAAACTGTTTTTT
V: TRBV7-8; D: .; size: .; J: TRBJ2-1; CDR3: CASSFGQGSTQFF; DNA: TGTGCCAGCAGCTTCGGGCAGGGGAGCACGCAGTTCTTC
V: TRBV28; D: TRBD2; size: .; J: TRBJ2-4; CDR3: CASSTPSGSPNIQYF; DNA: TGTGCCAGCAGTACCCCTAGCGGGAGTCCCAACATTCAGTACTTC
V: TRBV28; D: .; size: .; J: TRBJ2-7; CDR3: CASSPGQRAYEQYF; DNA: TGTGCCAGCAGTCCGGGACAGCGGGCCTACGAGCAGTACTTC
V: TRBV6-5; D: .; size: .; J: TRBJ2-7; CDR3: CASSNGRGGLYEQYF; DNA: TGTGCCAGCAGCAATGGGCGGGGAGGCCTGTACGAGCAGTACTTC
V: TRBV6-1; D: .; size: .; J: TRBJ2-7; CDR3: CASSDRGYEQYF; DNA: TGTGCCAGCAGTGACAGAGGCTACGAGCAGTACTTC
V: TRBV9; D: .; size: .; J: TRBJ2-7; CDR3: CASSAGTEYEQYF; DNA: TGTGCCAGCAGCGCTGGGACCGAGTACGAGCAGTACTTC
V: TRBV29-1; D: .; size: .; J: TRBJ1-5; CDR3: CSVADIDQPQHF; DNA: TGCAGCGTAGCGGACATCGATCAGCCCCAGCATTTT